This T cell receptor (beta chain) derives from a study of cytomegalovirus exposure and HLA in healthy donors (dated by TCRdb to between 2016 and 2019). Background on the whole study: In an earlier analysis of approximately 500 of the donors, about 270 Gb of sequence data and 95 million to 130 million unique TCR beta sequences from 180 million or so T cells were reported. An early release covering 500 to 750 HLA-typed donors comprised roughly 300 gigabases of sequencing data and 65 million to 100 million unique TCR sequences. The genetic ancestry cluster associated with self-reported Caucasian donors included about 84% of the approximately 410 genotyped donors. The aim of the study was to test whether cataloging public T cell receptors could identify signatures of past pathogen exposure. Using immunosequencing, the study profiled T cell repertoires from about 620 subjects and related those repertoires to cytomegalovirus serostatus. Besides the first cohort of hundreds of subjects, a separate validation cohort made up of roughly 130 different subjects was used. The study combined high-throughput TCR immunosequencing, statistical association of individual TCRs with disease status, and machine learning to predict cytomegalovirus infection status. A later analysis re-examined previously published TCR beta repertoires from around 670 donors and added high-resolution HLA genotyping to investigate patterns of TCR occurrence. The later analysis used no new phenotypic data to find candidate immune exposures, relying instead on TCR beta sequences and their occurrence across donors. An earlier analysis of 587 of the donors used high-throughput TCR beta sequencing to judge whether each TCR beta V gene segment behaved as functional or pseudogenic. Donor age, sex, ethnicity and CMV serostatus were collected together with the repertoire data. A later genetic analysis used genome-wide SNP genotypes for about 55% of the 666 donors, treating that subset as a discovery cohort. Every repertoire in the discovery cohort had been generated on one and the same sequencing platform. HLA typing covered class I and class II loci at four-digit resolution. Typing coverage varied by locus: roughly 629-640 donors for A, B, C, DRB1 and DQB1; around 560 for DQA1; approximately 610 for DPA1; some 470 for DPB1. Roughly 5 DR-DQ haplotypes were handled as single units for association and clustering, since linkage in the cohort was strong. On average, around 200,000 unique TCR beta nucleotide sequences were sequenced per donor among a few hundred genotyped donors of the cohort, with 15% to 20% of those sequences being non-productive.

In total, more than 500 healthy bone marrow donors made up the cohort. At the time of sampling, every cohort member was nominally healthy, though immune exposures that went unrecorded were likely present. The donor tested CMV seronegative, placing the donor among the approximately 400 seronegative members of the cohort. A peripheral blood sample was collected from each donor, and TCR beta sequencing was performed on peripheral blood mononuclear cells. Genomic DNA extraction from the blood cell samples was performed with the Qiagen DNeasy Blood Extraction Kit. Note on this clone: The antigen it binds to is not known. No quality values exist for individual bases; no much larger clone is one base distant.

Broad study findings and their caveats: Because counts were too low, 15 to 20 rarely observed V segments, including chromosome 9 orphons, were excluded from the earlier analysis of some 540 of the donors. Strong co-occurrence of HLA alleles, especially DR and DQ, made assigning TCR associations to individual alleles difficult. In vitro tests confirmed that a few of the cytomegalovirus-associated TCR beta chains recognize cytomegalovirus antigens. In a later genetic analysis, fewer N-insertions in productive TCRs were reported among donors in an Asian-associated ancestry cluster than the roughly 700-donor mean. According to the authors, the approach could potentially be generalized to other disease states and immunological phenotypes. While some public TCRs were present in many individuals, most TCR sequences turned up only very rarely across donors. Correlated functional status among segregating V segments might reflect linkage disequilibrium, but an unknown experimental factor could not be ruled out. A total of 150 to 200 TCR beta chains were listed by the study as associated with cytomegalovirus. In this cohort, only TCR beta chains were sequenced, and detectable features were limited by the absence of alpha or paired-chain data. A further reported finding was that TCR beta sequences accurately predicted the HLA-A and HLA-B alleles for most subjects in the first cohort. In a later analysis, several top co-occurrence clusters were reported to appear linked to parvovirus B19, influenza, CMV and Epstein-Barr virus. The sequencing pipeline was judged likely to have produced a cluster of highly shared sequence variants as a technical artifact. Because the 87-base-pair reads could not distinguish some IMGT-functional V segments, including TRBV6-2 and TRBV6-3, those segments were excluded. Most CMV-associated TCR beta chains appeared to be HLA-restricted in a later analysis, and the HLA associations seemed to be driven largely by CMV exposure. In an earlier analysis of approximately 600 of the donors, most TCR beta V segments were observed in productive rearrangements about 87% or about 30% of the time, broadly matching IMGT annotations. Because some donors lacked HLA typing at each locus, the association tests relied only on the typed subset. Cytomegalovirus status was reported to be diagnosed by the classifier with high specificity and sensitivity in both the original and validation cohorts. Presence/absence analyses assumed roughly uniform sequencing depth across donors, an assumption that may not hold. A later analysis found that HLA-associated TCR beta chains were more clonally expanded and had lower generation probabilities than equally common non-associated chains. Specific HLA alleles were associated with 15,000 to 20,000 TCR beta sequences at a false discovery rate of 0.05 in a later analysis. According to a later analysis, TCR association rates differed among HLA loci, with DRB1 alleles showing the most associated TCRs and HLA-C alleles showing the fewest. An association between a missense DCLRE1C variant and V-gene and J-gene trimming of TCR beta chains was found in a later genetic analysis and replicated in an independent cohort. CMV serostatus was the only immune exposure information available for the cohort.

As encoded in the germline V gene (reference sequence), CDR1 is MNHEY while CDR2 is SMNVEV. Unmatched junction bases come to 13, with V trimmed by 7 bases and J by 8 bases. The CDR3 holds 16 amino acids from the cysteine to the phenylalanine. Just the 48-base CDR3 DNA is kept, in frame starting at base 1. The method behind the library was the immunoSEQ multiplex PCR assay. For the multiplex PCR, a mixture combining 60 forward primers for TCR Vbeta segments and 13 reverse primers for TCR Jbeta segments was used. The CDR3 region of rearranged TCR beta genes was amplified from genomic DNA with a multiplex PCR assay. Amplified TCR beta libraries were sequenced as 87-base-pair reads on the Illumina HiSeq System. Per the authors' processing: A later analysis tallied tens of millions of unique TCR beta chains across the 610 or so repertoires, and around 12 million of those chains were shared by two or more donors. To remove PCR and sequencing errors, raw reads were error-corrected and collapsed into unique sequences using a nearest-neighbor algorithm that merged closely related sequences. CDR3 sequences were aligned to IMGT reference sequences to assign V, D and J gene segments. For a sequence to be retained, a match of at least six nucleotides was required to both a V gene segment and a J gene segment. A rearrangement was called productive if the CDR3 had no stop codons and remained in frame with V and J, and every other rearrangement was called non-productive. Following IMGT convention, CDR3 was defined as the stretch from the second conserved V-encoded cysteine up to the conserved J-encoded phenylalanine. In an earlier analysis of 550 to 650 of the donors, sequences lacking an unambiguous match to a single V gene segment were excluded. An earlier analysis of over 450 of the donors classified V segments as functional when productive rearrangements were above 56.7% and as segregating when the standard deviation between donors was above 5%. A statistical classification framework was built to diagnose cytomegalovirus status from the catalog of TCR beta chain sequences. V and J gene assignment, in a later analysis, came from comparing TCR nucleotide sequences with IMGT/GENE-DB human TR gene sequences. In a later analysis, CDR3 sequences and most-parsimonious VDJ recombination scenarios were assigned using the TCRdist pipeline. In a later analysis, every TCR beta chain was defined by the combination of its CDR3 amino acid sequence and its V-gene family, and reads without a unique V-gene family were dropped. As a way to deal with suspected cross-contamination and a sequencing artifact, a later analysis dropped more than 500 nucleotide sequences that were highly shared and had low generation probability. A later analysis calculated a clonal expansion index for each public chain from normalized within-repertoire ranks of inferred template counts. In a later analysis, generation probabilities were computed with a VDJ recombination model fitted to out-of-frame rearrangements, and the resulting probabilities were checked against IGoR. In a later analysis, TCR-TCR, TCR-HLA and TCR-CMV co-occurrence was scored with hypergeometric tests, and a repertoire-size bias correction was applied to TCR pairs. To estimate false discovery rates, a later analysis permuted the HLA or CMV assignments 20 times. In a later analysis, co-occurring TCRs were grouped using DBSCAN, and TCRdist sequence similarity was added for clustering within HLA-allele-positive subsets. Co-occurrence clustering excluded repertoires with fewer than 30,000 or more than 120,000 public chains, plus five with anomalous nucleotide sharing. TCRdb limited this immuneACCESS table to in-frame rearrangements with V and J called. A share of clones is missing; checked studies link under half to unresolved V genes, and the rest is unexplained. For V, J and clone size, that table is used; D and trimming come from the DNA. This sample is represented by about 200,000 clones; roughly 79% of them were singletons. The ten largest make up under 2% of the sample.

The chain is encoded by TRBV27 joined to TRBJ2-1, with 11 bases matching TRBD2. Sequencing used PBMCs. This TCR was sampled from a man aged 25-40 years in good health and CMV-seronegative. The nucleotides read TGTGCCAGCACCCAAGGTACTAGCGGGAGAGTGTATGAGCAGTTCTTC. Protein translation: CASTQGTSGRVYEQFF.